Only a few counts were recorded for the clone carrying this TCR beta chain. As yet, its antigen is unknown. Germline loops: CDR1 SEHNR, CDR2 FQNEAQ (reference sequence). The CDR3 length is 16 residues. V dropped 5 bases and J dropped 7; count of bases not matched to a gene: 10. This entry is derived from a study of T cell repertoires in cytomegalovirus infection. Study information: CMV epitopes in the study were HLA-C-restricted (recently identified) and HLA-B-restricted (well studied).

MiXCR was run by TCRdb on the reads, yielding one entry per CDR3 protein. This repertoire shows 900,000 to 950,000 distinct CDR3 sequences, around 29% found once; its top ten account for 11% to 15%. The rearrangement uses TRBV7-9 and TRBJ2-1, with 11 bases identical to TRBD2. The TCR sequence derives from a human donor in good health (CMV status not recorded). Some clones in this sample may be carry-over from other donors' samples. The input for sequencing was cultured CD8+ T cells from PBMCs, taken from culture after CMV antigen stimulation. CDR3 in amino acids: CASSEYSGGAANEQFF. CDR3 bases: TGTGCCAGCAGCGAATATAGCGGGGGGGCCGCTAATGAGCAGTTCTTC.